This TCR beta chain was identified during a study of blood T cell repertoires in COVID-19. From germline, CDR1 is MNHEY and CDR2 SMNVEV (reference sequence). With 5 bases clipped from V and 3 bases from J, the junction kept 5 bases outside the gene matches. CDR3 length equals 15 residues. Some clones are missing from TCRdb's copy, which holds only in-frame ones; the method was immunoSEQ multiplex PCR. Among about 360,000 clones, around 80% were seen once, and the ten largest hold 3%. The chain joins TRBV27 to TRBJ1-5; TRBD1 aligns across 9 bases. The sequence derives from a man aged 25-45 years with active or convalescent COVID-19. Sequenced input: peripheral blood. CDR3 nucleotide sequence: TGTGCCAGCAGTGAGTGGACAGGGGACAATCAGCCCCAGCATTTT. Amino acid sequence: CASSEWTGDNQPQHF.